These 5 T cell receptor beta chains originate from one sample sequenced in a study of OX40 agonist ivuxolimab in advanced cancers. Assay: immunoSEQ multiplex PCR; the TCRdb copy retains only in-frame clones and omits some. Of over 45,000 clones in the sample, roughly 81% were seen once. The sequencing here drew on CD4+ or CD8+ T cells sorted from blood, taken in a trial of the OX40 agonist ivuxolimab. These receptors all stem from an adult with an advanced solid tumor such as melanoma, head and neck, liver or kidney cancer.

This chain connects TRBV30 to TRBJ1-1; D is perhaps TRBD1 (5 bases). This CDR3 contains 14 residues. V was cut by 4 bases and J by 5 bases, with 17 bases left in between. The germline V gene has CDR1 GTSNPN and CDR2 SVGIG (reference sequence). The CDR3 DNA reads TGTGCCTGGATAGGGTTCCGGGGGGGGACTGAAGCTTTCTTT. Translation: CAWIGFRGGTEAFF.

This rearrangement joins TRBV7-3 to TRBJ2-5; D possibly corresponds to TRBD2 (6 bases). The germline gives CDR1 SGHTA, CDR2 FQGTGA. The V end was cut by 5 bases, the J end by 10 bases, with 14 bases between. The CDR3 consists of 12 residues. CDR3 loop: CASSQEGGIQYF. The DNA of the CDR3 is TGTGCCAGCAGCCAAGAAGGCGGGATCCAGTACTTC.

J is TRBJ2-1 and V is TRBV5-1, with 8 bases matching TRBD1. Germline V CDR1 and CDR2: SGHRS, YFSETQ. The V and J ends lost 4 bases and 6 bases, in that order; junction bases with no gene match: 9. The CDR3 loop spans 15 amino acids. CDR3 in DNA: TGCGCCAGCAGCCTAAGACAGGGGTCGGGCAATGAGCAGTTCTTC. It codes for CASSLRQGSGNEQFF.

This chain uses TRBV4-1 with TRBJ2-5; D might be TRBD1 or TRBD2, each matching 5 bases. The V gene lost 0 bases and the J gene lost 5 bases, with 13 bases spanning the gap. Germline loops: CDR1 MGHRA, CDR2 YSYEKL. The CDR3 consists of 15 residues. In DNA form, the CDR3 reads TGCGCCAGCAGCCAAGATAGTAGGGGAGTGGAGACCCAGTACTTC. Translation: CASSQDSRGVETQYF.

This CDR3 is CASSPQVTDTQYF. In DNA form, the CDR3 reads TGTGCCAGTAGTCCACAAGTCACAGATACGCAGTATTTT. This chain uses TRBV19 with TRBJ2-3; no definite D call. Germline V gene lookup returns CDR1 LNHDA and CDR2 SQIVND (reference sequence). The CDR3 is made up of 13 amino acids. The V and J ends lost 5 bases and 2 bases respectively, with 8 bases between them. Using reference TRBV19 and TRBJ2-3 for the parts outside the CDR3, the full variable domain is DGGITQSPKYLFRKEGQNVTLSCEQNLNHDAMYWYRQDPGQGLRLIYYSQIVNDFQKGDIAEGYSVSREKKESFPLTVTSAQKNPTAFYLCASSPQVTDTQYFGPGTRLTVL.